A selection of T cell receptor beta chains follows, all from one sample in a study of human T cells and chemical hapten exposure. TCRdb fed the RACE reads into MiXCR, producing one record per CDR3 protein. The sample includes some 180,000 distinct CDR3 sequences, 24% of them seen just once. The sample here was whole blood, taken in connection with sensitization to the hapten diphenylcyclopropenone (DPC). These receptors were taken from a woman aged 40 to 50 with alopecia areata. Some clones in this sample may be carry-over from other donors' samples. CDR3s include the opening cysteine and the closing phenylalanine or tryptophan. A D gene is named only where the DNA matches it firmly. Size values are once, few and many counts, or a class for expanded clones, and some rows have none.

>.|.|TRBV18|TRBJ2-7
CASSPDEDYEQYF
TGTGCCAGCTCACCGGACGAGGACTACGAGCAGTACTTC
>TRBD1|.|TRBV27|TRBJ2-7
CASSRPDRGEQYF
TGTGCCAGCAGTCGGCCCGACAGGGGCGAGCAGTACTTC
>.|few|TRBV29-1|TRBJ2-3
CSATQSADTQYF
TGCAGCGCTACACAAAGTGCAGATACGCAGTATTTT
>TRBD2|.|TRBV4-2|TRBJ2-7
CASSRPGEGRYEQYF
TGTGCCAGCAGCCGACCGGGGGAGGGCCGGTACGAGCAGTACTTC
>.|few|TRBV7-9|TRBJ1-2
CASSPRTF
TGTGCCAGCAGCCCGCGCACCTTC
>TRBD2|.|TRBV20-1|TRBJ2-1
CSALTSGRTDEQFF
TGCAGTGCTTTAACTAGCGGGAGAACGGATGAGCAGTTCTTC
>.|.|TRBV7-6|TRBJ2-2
CASSLERGNTGELFF
TGTGCCAGCAGCTTAGAACGGGGAAACACCGGGGAGCTGTTTTTT
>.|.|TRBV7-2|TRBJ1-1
CASSADRLSSGEAFF
TGTGCCAGCAGCGCGGACCGTCTGAGTAGTGGTGAAGCTTTCTTT
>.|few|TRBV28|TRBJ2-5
CASSTGGRLQETQYF
TGTGCCAGCAGTACCGGAGGGCGGTTACAAGAGACCCAGTACTTC
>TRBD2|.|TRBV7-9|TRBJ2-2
CASSISGRANHGELFF
TGTGCCAGCAGCATCAGCGGGAGGGCCAATCACGGGGAGCTGTTTTTT
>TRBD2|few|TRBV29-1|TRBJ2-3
CSVVLAGVDHTQYF
TGCAGCGTGGTACTAGCGGGAGTCGATCATACGCAGTATTTT
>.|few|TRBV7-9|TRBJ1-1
CASSTKQGPNTEAFF
TGTGCCAGCAGTACTAAACAGGGACCGAACACTGAAGCTTTCTTT
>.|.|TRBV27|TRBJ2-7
CASRGPLGREQYF
TGTGCCAGCAGGGGCCCACTAGGCCGGGAGCAGTACTTC
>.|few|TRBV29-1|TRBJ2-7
CSVEGSGDEQYF
TGCAGCGTTGAAGGGTCCGGCGACGAGCAGTACTTC
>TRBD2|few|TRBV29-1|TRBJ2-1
CSVEGGLADNEQFF
TGCAGCGTTGAAGGGGGACTAGCGGACAATGAGCAGTTCTTC
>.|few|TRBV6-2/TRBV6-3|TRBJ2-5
CASSSGSEAQYF
TGTGCCAGCAGTTCGGGGTCCGAGGCCCAGTACTTC
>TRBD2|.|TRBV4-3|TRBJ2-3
CASSQDPGLVGATQYF
TGCGCCAGCAGCCAAGATCCGGGACTAGTAGGAGCTACGCAGTATTTT
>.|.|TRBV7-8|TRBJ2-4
CASSPTTGPTAKNIQYF
TGTGCCAGCAGCCCGACCACGGGACCCACAGCCAAAAACATTCAGTACTTC
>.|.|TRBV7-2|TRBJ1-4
CASSLDGDSEKLFF
TGTGCCAGCAGCTTAGACGGTGATTCTGAAAAACTGTTTTTT
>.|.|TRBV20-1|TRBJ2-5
CSARYLETQYF
TGCAGTGCTAGATATCTGGAGACCCAGTACTTC
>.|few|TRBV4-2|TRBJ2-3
CASSRRAANLGNGTQYF
TGTGCCAGCAGCCGCCGGGCCGCCAACCTAGGGAATGGTACGCAGTATTTT
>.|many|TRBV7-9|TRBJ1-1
CASSLVEGNTEAFF
TGTGCCAGCAGCTTAGTTGAGGGGAACACTGAAGCTTTCTTT
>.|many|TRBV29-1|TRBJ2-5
CSVDRAGARETQYF
TGCAGCGTTGATCGAGCAGGAGCGAGAGAGACCCAGTACTTC
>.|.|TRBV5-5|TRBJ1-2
CASSLYSDVYGYTF
TGTGCCAGCAGCTTGTATTCAGACGTCTATGGCTACACCTTC
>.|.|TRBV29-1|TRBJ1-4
CSVRGLPGFATNEKLFF
TGCAGCGTCAGAGGGCTTCCGGGGTTTGCAACTAATGAAAAACTGTTTTTT
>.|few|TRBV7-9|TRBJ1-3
CASSPQGGILRNTIYF
TGTGCCAGCAGCCCCCAAGGGGGGATTCTTCGAAACACCATATATTTT
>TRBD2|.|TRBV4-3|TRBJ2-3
CASSQEGWDYTDTQYF
TGCGCCAGCAGCCAAGAGGGCTGGGACTACACAGATACGCAGTATTTT
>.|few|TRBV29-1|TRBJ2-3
CSVEARKSTDTQYF
TGCAGCGTTGAGGCTCGTAAAAGCACAGATACGCAGTATTTT
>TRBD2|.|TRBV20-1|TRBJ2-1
CSARIGLAGPYNEQFF
TGCAGTGCTAGAATAGGACTAGCGGGGCCATACAATGAGCAGTTCTTC